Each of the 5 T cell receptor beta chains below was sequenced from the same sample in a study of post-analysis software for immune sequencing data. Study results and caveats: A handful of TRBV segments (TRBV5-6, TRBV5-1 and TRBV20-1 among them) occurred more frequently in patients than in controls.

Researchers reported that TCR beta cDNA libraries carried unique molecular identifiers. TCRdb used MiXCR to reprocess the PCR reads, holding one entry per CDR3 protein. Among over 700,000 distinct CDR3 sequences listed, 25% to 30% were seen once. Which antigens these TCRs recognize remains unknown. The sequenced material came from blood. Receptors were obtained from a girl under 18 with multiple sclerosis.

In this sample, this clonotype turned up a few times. The CDR3 spells CASSPVSNEQYF. The CDR3 region has the DNA TGTGCCAGCAGTCCCGTAAGCAATGAGCAGTACTTC. The gene calls are TRBV12-3 or TRBV12-4 and TRBJ2-5; D is ambiguous. This CDR3 has 12 residues. V was pared by 5 bases and J by 11 bases, with 15 bases between.

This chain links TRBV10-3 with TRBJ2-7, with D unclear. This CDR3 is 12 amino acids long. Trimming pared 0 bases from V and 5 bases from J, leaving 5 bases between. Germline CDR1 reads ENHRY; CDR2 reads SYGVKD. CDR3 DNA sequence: TGTGCCATCAGTGAGTCCCGGAACGAGCAGTACTTC. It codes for CAISESRNEQYF.

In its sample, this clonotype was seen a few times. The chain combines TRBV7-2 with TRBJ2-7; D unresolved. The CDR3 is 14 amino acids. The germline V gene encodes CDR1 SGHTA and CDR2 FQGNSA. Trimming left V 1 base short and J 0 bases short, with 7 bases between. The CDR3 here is CASSLGYSSYEQYF. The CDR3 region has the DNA TGTGCCAGCAGCTTAGGTTACAGCTCCTACGAGCAGTACTTC.

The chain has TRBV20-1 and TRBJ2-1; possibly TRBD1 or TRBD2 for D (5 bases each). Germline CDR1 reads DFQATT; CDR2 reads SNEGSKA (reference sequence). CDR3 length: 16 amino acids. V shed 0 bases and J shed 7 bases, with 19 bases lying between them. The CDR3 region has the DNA TGCAGTGCTAGAGACCAGGGAGTTCCTTCCACTAATGAGCAGTTCTTC. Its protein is CSARDQGVPSTNEQFF.

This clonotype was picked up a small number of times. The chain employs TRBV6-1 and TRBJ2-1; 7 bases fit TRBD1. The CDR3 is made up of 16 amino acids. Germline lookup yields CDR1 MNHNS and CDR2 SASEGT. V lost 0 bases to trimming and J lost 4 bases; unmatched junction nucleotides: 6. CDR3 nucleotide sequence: TGTGCCAGCAGTGAAGCAAGGGGACAGATATACAATGAGCAGTTCTTC. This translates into CASSEARGQIYNEQFF.